Listed here is a single T cell receptor (beta chain). This clonotype came up a few times. What antigen it recognizes has not been identified. There are no base qualities to consult, and no much larger clone falls within one base. The library was prepared using PCR. The instrument was an Illumina HiSeq 2500. To normalize quantification of the TCRbeta repertoire, the TCR libraries were built with molecular barcoding that relied on unique molecular identifiers. The public reads were reanalyzed by TCRdb: fastp trimming at Q25, MiXCR alignment, in-frame beta chains only. Each CDR3 protein appears once, grouped with its most common genes and DNA. The sample yields about 510,000 distinct CDR3 sequences; roughly 10% were counted once. The top ten clonotypes cover 12% to 15% of the sample. This record comes from a study of T-cell reconstitution after alpha-beta-depleted transplantation in children (TCRdb year 2016). Background for the entire study: The study quantitatively tracked T-cell immune reconstitution after TCRalphabeta/CD19-depleted allogeneic hematopoietic cell transplantation in children using TCR repertoire profiling.

CDR1 and CDR2 are drawn from the germline V gene: SGHDN, FVKESK. Measured from the cysteine to the phenylalanine, the CDR3 is 15 residues long. Just the 45-base CDR3 DNA is kept, in frame starting at base 1. V sheds 2 bases and J sheds 5 bases, leaving 13 bases between their ends. The intended sense of this specimen's treatment or condition label: allogeneic hematopoietic cell transplantation with graft depleted of TCRalphabeta T cells and CD19 B cells. Transplant recipients were children who received TCRalphabeta/CD19-depleted allogeneic hematopoietic cell grafts. Results and caveats for the whole study, not just this receptor: The high TCRbeta diversity at day 60 in some patients was ascribed to recipient T cells and intrathymic progenitors that had survived conditioning. The apparently early recovery of alphabetaT-cell counts about two months after transplant reportedly depended on only several hundred rapidly expanded clones that came from non-depleted graft cells. Over the following months the frequencies of hyperexpanded clones went down, and after one year T-cell counts and TCRbeta diversity were mostly credited to newly produced T cells.

The specimen was PBMCs, mostly from graft donor cells, collected 180 days after TCRalphabeta/CD19-depleted stem cell transplant. The TCR comes from a female patient between 2 and 15 years old who had a stem cell transplant for aplastic anemia, so the T cells may come from the graft donor. The chain is made from TRBV14 and TRBJ1-3; the best D guess is TRBD1, with 5 bases matching. The CDR3 reads CASSQPGRSRNTIYF. The bases read TGTGCCAGCAGCCAACCAGGGCGATCGAGAAACACCATATATTTT.